This TCR beta chain stems from a study of Ad26.COV2.S vaccination and SARS-CoV-2 variants. Profiled with immunoSEQ multiplex PCR; TCRdb holds only in-frame clones, not every one. The table records over 400,000 clones, less than 95% of them present only once. Treatment defined: about 20 received Ad26.COV2.S at low or high dose, single or two shots; about 5 received placebo; per-sample allocation not given. Sample collection was performed on day 63 after the first vaccine or placebo injection. V gave up 1 base and J gave up 4 bases; unmatched junction bases: 1. Germline-derived CDR1 and CDR2 are MDHEN and SYDVKM. CDR3 length: 14 amino acids.

The rearrangement uses TRBV28 and TRBJ2-3, with 8 bases matching TRBD2. The source is a person between 18 and 65 years old who received the Ad26.COV2.S COVID-19 vaccine or a placebo. The specimen comprised peripheral blood, sampled in a trial of Ad26.COV2.S vaccine versus placebo. The chain's CDR3 is CASSLSGRADTQYF. The DNA for the CDR3 is TGTGCCAGCAGTTTATCCGGGAGGGCAGATACGCAGTATTTT.